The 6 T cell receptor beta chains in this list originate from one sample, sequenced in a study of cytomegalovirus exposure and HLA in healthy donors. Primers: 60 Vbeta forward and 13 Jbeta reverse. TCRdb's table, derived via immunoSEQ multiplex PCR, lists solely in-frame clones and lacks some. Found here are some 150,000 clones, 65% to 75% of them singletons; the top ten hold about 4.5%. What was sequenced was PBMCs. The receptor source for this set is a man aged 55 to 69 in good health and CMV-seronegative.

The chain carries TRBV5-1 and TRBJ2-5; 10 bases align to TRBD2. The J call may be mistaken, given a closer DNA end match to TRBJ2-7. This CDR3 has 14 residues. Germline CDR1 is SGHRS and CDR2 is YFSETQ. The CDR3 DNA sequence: TGCGCCAGCAGCTTGGTAGCGGGAGGCTCCGAGCAGTACTTC. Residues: CASSLVAGGSEQYF.

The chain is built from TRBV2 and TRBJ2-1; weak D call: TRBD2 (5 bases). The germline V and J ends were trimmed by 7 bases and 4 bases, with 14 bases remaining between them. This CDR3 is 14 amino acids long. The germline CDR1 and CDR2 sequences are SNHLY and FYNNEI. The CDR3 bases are TGTGCCAGCACGGAGGCCTACGGATACAATGAGCAGTTCTTC. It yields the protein CASTEAYGYNEQFF.

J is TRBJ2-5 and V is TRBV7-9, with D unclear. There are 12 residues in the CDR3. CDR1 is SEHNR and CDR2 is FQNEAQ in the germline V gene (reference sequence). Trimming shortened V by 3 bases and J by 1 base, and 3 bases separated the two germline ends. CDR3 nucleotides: TGTGCCAGCAGCTTTAGCCAAGAGACCCAGTACTTC. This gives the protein CASSFSQETQYF.

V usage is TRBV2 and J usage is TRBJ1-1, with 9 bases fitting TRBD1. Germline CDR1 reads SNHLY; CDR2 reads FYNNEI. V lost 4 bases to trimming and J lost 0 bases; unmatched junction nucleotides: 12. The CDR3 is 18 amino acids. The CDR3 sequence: CASSGAGTGWVMNTEAFF. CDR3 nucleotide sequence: TGTGCCAGCAGTGGAGCCGGGACAGGGTGGGTCATGAACACTGAAGCTTTCTTT. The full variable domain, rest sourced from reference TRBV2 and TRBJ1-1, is EPEVTQTPSHQVTQMGQEVILRCVPISNHLYFYWYRQILGQKVEFLVSFYNNEISEKSEIFDDQFSVERPDGSNFTLKIRSTKLEDSAMYFCASSGAGTGWVMNTEAFFGQGTRLTVV.

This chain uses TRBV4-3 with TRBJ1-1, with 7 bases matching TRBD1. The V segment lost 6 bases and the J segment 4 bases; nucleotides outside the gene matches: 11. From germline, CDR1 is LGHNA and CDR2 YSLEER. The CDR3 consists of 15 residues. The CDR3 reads CASRAILRGTTEAFF. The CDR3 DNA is TGCGCCAGCAGAGCAATTCTCAGGGGGACCACTGAAGCTTTCTTT.

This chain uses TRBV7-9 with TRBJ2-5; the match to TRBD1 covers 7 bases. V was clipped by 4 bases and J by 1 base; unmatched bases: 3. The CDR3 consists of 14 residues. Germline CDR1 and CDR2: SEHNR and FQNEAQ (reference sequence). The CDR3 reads CASSSRDSQETQYF. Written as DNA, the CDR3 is TGTGCCAGCAGCTCGAGGGACAGCCAAGAGACCCAGTACTTC.